Listed below are T cell receptor beta chains from one sample, sequenced in a study of blood T cell repertoires in COVID-19. Produced via immunoSEQ multiplex PCR; TCRdb's table is partial and in-frame only. The sample includes some 320,000 clones, 70% to 90% of them seen just once. Sequencing used peripheral blood. The receptors were gathered from a human donor in a cohort sampled during active COVID-19. The CDR3 runs from the conserved cysteine through the conserved F or W. D genes are given only for firm matches. Only part of the rows carry a size: once, few, many, or a class if the clone is expanded.

size,V,D,J,DNA,CDR3
few,TRBV21-1,.,TRBJ1-5,TGTGCCAGCAGCAAAGGACCCGACAGGAATAGCAATCAGCCCCAGCATTTT,CASSKGPDRNSNQPQHF
once,TRBV14,.,TRBJ2-4,TGTGCCAGCAGCCGAACCGATCTTGAGGACATTCAGTACTTC,CASSRTDLEDIQYF
.,TRBV4-2,TRBD2,TRBJ2-2,TGTGCCAGCAGCCTTGGACTAGCGGGGAACACCGGGGAGCTGTTTTTT,CASSLGLAGNTGELFF
few,TRBV25-1,TRBD2,TRBJ2-3,TGTGCCAGCAGTGAATACAGGACTAGCTTGGATACGCAGTATTTT,CASSEYRTSLDTQYF
.,TRBV19,TRBD2,TRBJ2-5,TGTGCCAGTAGTCCTATCCCAGCGGGGGGGACTCCACAAGAGACCCAGTACTTC,CASSPIPAGGTPQETQYF
once,TRBV20-1,TRBD1,TRBJ1-1,TGCAGTGCTAGTGGGGACAGGGGGTCGGATACTGAAGCTTTCTTT,CSASGDRGSDTEAFF
.,TRBV24-1,.,TRBJ1-2,TGTGCCACCAGTGATTTGCCAAACTATGGCTACACCTTC,CATSDLPNYGYTF
.,TRBV30,.,TRBJ1-5,TGTGCCTGGAGTGCCGGGGGGGAACAGCCCCAGCATTTT,CAWSAGGEQPQHF
.,TRBV5-1,.,TRBJ2-3,TGCGCCAGCAGCTTCGCGGGGCCTTACACAGATACGCAGTATTTT,CASSFAGPYTDTQYF
.,TRBV6-5,.,TRBJ1-2,TGTGCCAGCAGTTACTTATCGCGGCCTTACGGCTACACCTTC,CASSYLSRPYGYTF
.,TRBV10-3,.,TRBJ2-7,TGTGCCATCAGTGAGTCGAAGAGCAACTACGAGCAGTACTTC,CAISESKSNYEQYF
.,TRBV5-1,.,TRBJ2-3,TGCGCCAGCAGCAAGCCGTTAGATACGCAGTATTTT,CASSKPLDTQYF
.,TRBV5-1,TRBD2,TRBJ2-3,TGCGCCAGCAGCTTGGAGCGGGGGGGAGATACGCAGTATTTT,CASSLERGGDTQYF
.,TRBV2,TRBD1,TRBJ1-4,TGTGCCAGCAGTGATCGGACAGGGTATAATGAAAAACTGTTTTTT,CASSDRTGYNEKLFF
.,TRBV24-1,TRBD1,TRBJ1-2,TGTGCCACCAGTGATTTCTACAGGGGGAGCAGCTACACCTTC,CATSDFYRGSSYTF
.,TRBV27,.,TRBJ2-7,TGTGCCAGCAGGGCCCCCGGGAACGAGCAGTACTTC,CASRAPGNEQYF
.,TRBV27,.,TRBJ2-7,TGTGCCAGCAGTCCACCGTCGCTATACGAGCAGTACTTC,CASSPPSLYEQYF
.,TRBV19,TRBD1,TRBJ2-7,TGTGCCAGTAGTTTGGACAGGGGCTCCTACGAGCAGTACTTC,CASSLDRGSYEQYF
.,TRBV7-3,TRBD2,TRBJ2-1,TGTGCCAGCAGTGCGACTAGCGGGGACAATGAGCAGTTCTTC,CASSATSGDNEQFF
few,TRBV3-1/TRBV3-2,TRBD1,TRBJ1-2,TGTGCCAGCAGCCAAGGGACAGGGCTGAACTATGGCTACACCTTC,CASSQGTGLNYGYTF
.,TRBV18,.,TRBJ2-1,TGTGCCAGCTCACCACCTCAAGGAGGGATTGAGCAGTTCTTC,CASSPPQGGIEQFF
.,TRBV5-4,.,TRBJ2-7,TGTGCCAGCAGCTCCTGGGATCTAGGGGGAATGGGCTACGAGCAGTACTTC,CASSSWDLGGMGYEQYF
.,TRBV7-9,TRBD1,TRBJ1-2,TGTGCCAGCAGCCGGGACAGGGCTGGTGGCTACACCTTC,CASSRDRAGGYTF
.,TRBV29-1,TRBD1,TRBJ2-7,TGCAGCGTCCGTGGGGGGACAGGGGGCACCTACGAGCAGTACTTC,CSVRGGTGGTYEQYF
.,TRBV10-3,TRBD1,TRBJ2-1,TGTGCCATCAGTGGATTGGGACAGGGGGCTTTTGATGAGCAGTTCTTC,CAISGLGQGAFDEQFF
.,TRBV25-1,TRBD1,TRBJ2-7,TGTGCCAGCAGTGGCGACAGGGGTTGGGACGAGCAGTACTTC,CASSGDRGWDEQYF
.,TRBV3-1/TRBV3-2,.,TRBJ1-1,TGTGCCAGCAGCCAAGGGCGGGGACTTTCGGCTTTCTTT,CASSQGRGLSAFF
.,TRBV29-1,TRBD1,TRBJ1-5,TGCAGCGTTGGTACGGGACAGGTCAATCAGCCCCAGCATTTT,CSVGTGQVNQPQHF
few,TRBV12-3/TRBV12-4,.,TRBJ1-1,TGTGCCAGCAGTTTAGCGCAGGAACCCGAAGCTTTCTTT,CASSLAQEPEAFF
.,TRBV7-8,TRBD1,TRBJ1-1,TGTGCCAGCAGCTCGGGACAGGGGGCGGGTGAAGCTTTCTTT,CASSSGQGAGEAFF
.,TRBV6-5,.,TRBJ1-1,TGTGCCAGCAGTCGTACGGGTCACGAAGCTTTCTTT,CASSRTGHEAFF
.,TRBV5-6,.,TRBJ2-5,TGTGCCAGCAGCTTGGAGTGGCCCCGAGAGACCCAGTACTTC,CASSLEWPRETQYF
few,TRBV7-8,TRBD1,TRBJ1-4,TGTGCCAGCAGCTTAGCGTGGGGACAGCCTAATGAAAAACTGTTTTTT,CASSLAWGQPNEKLFF
.,TRBV5-5,.,TRBJ2-5,TGTGCCAGCAGCTTCTTAGGTGCCGAGGCCCAGTACTTC,CASSFLGAEAQYF
.,TRBV6-6,.,TRBJ2-1,TGTGCCAGCAGTTACTCGACGGGGTACTCCTACAATGAGCAGTTCTTC,CASSYSTGYSYNEQFF
.,TRBV18,.,TRBJ2-7,TGTGCCAGCTCACCACCGATAGTAACCTACGAGCAGTACTTC,CASSPPIVTYEQYF
once,TRBV6-5,.,TRBJ1-3,TGTGCCAGCAGGAAAGGCGGTTGGGGAAACACCATATATTTT,CASRKGGWGNTIYF
.,TRBV2,TRBD2,TRBJ2-7,TGTGCCAGCAGTGAGCCGGGACTAACAATCTACGAGCAGTACTTC,CASSEPGLTIYEQYF
.,TRBV12-3/TRBV12-4,.,TRBJ2-7,TGTGCCAGCAGTTTACCTGCCAGCTACGAGCAGTACTTC,CASSLPASYEQYF
.,TRBV5-8,.,TRBJ1-5,TGTGCCAGCAGGGCCGGAGGACGGGAACGGGGTCAGCCCCAGCATTTT,CASRAGGRERGQPQHF
.,TRBV4-2,.,TRBJ1-1,TGTGCCAGCAGCCAAGATGTGACGGGGGTTGAAGCTTTCTTT,CASSQDVTGVEAFF
.,TRBV4-1,TRBD2,TRBJ2-3,TGCGCCAGCAGCCAAGGAGGGAGGGCTAGCACAGATACGCAGTATTTT,CASSQGGRASTDTQYF
few,TRBV5-1,TRBD1,TRBJ2-6,TGCGCCAGCAGCTTGGACTACAGGGGCTCTGGGGCCAACGTCCTGACTTTC,CASSLDYRGSGANVLTF
.,TRBV5-4,TRBD1,TRBJ2-2,TGTGCCAGCAGCCAAGGGGGCCCCAACACCGGGGAGCTGTTTTTT,CASSQGGPNTGELFF